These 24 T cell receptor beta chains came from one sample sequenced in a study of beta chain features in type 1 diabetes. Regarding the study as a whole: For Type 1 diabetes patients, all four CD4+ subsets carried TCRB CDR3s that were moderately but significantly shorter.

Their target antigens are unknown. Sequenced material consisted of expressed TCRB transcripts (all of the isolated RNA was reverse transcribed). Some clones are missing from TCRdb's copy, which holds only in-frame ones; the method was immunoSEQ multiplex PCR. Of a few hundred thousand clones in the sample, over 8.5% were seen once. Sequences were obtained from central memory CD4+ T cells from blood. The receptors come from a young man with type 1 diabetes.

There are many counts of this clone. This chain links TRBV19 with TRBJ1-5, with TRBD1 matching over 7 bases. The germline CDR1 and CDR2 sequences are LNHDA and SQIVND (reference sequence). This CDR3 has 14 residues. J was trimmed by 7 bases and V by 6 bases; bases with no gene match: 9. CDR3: CASRPTGEWQPQHF. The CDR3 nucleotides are TGTGCCAGTAGACCTACAGGGGAGTGGCAGCCCCAGCATTTT.

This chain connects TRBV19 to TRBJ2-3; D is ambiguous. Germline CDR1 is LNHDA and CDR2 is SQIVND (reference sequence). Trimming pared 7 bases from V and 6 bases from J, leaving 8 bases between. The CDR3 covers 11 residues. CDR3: CASKAWDTQYF. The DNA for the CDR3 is TGTGCCAGTAAGGCATGGGATACGCAGTATTTT.

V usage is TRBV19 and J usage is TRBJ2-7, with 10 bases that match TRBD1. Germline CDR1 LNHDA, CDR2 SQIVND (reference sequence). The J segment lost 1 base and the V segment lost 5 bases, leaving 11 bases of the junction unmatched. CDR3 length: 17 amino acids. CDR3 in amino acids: CASSPYTGQGFSYEQYF. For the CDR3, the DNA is TGTGCCAGTAGTCCCTACACGGGACAGGGGTTTTCCTACGAGCAGTACTTC.

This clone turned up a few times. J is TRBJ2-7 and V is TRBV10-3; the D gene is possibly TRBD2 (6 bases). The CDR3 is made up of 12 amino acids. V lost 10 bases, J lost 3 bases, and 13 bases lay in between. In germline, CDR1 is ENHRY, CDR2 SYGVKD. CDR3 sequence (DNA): TGTGCCACGACGGGGGACTTCTACGAGCAGTACTTC. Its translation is CATTGDFYEQYF.

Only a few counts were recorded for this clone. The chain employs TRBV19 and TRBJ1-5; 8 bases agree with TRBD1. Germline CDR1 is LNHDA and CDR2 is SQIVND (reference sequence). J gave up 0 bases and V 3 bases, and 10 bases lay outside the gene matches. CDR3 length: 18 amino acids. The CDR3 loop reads CASSIGQGRGYSNQPQHF. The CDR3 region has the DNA TGTGCCAGTAGTATCGGACAGGGAAGGGGCTATAGCAATCAGCCCCAGCATTTT.

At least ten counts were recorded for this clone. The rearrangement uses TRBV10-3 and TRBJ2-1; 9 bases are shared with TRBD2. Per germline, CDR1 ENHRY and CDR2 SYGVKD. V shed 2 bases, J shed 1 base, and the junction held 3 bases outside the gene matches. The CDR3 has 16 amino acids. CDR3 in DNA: TGTGCCATCAGTGAGAGAAGCGGGGGGTCCTACAATGAGCAGTTCTTC. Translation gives CAISERSGGSYNEQFF.

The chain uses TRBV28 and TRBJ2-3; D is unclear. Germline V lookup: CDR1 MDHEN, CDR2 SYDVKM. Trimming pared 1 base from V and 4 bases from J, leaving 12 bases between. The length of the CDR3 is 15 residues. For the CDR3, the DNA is TGTGCCAGCAGTTTATTCGCCCTCCGCGCAGATACGCAGTATTTT. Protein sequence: CASSLFALRADTQYF.

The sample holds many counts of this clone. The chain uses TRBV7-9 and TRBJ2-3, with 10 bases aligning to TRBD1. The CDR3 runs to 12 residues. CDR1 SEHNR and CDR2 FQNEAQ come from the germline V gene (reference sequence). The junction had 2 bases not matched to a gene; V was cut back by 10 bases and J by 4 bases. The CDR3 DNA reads TGTGCCACGGACAGGGGGGCAGATACGCAGTATTTT. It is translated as CATDRGADTQYF.

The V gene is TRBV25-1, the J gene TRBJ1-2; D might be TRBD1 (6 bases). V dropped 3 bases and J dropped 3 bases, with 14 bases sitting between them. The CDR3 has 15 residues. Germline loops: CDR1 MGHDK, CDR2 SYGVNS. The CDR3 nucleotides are TGTGCCAGCAGTGATCCTTCGACAGGATACTATGGCTACACCTTC. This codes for CASSDPSTGYYGYTF.

CDR3 in amino acids: CASSQDRGGGIISGANVLTF. The CDR3 DNA sequence: TGCGCCAGCAGCCAAGACCGGGGAGGGGGAATCATCTCTGGGGCCAACGTCCTGACTTTC. V gene TRBV4-1 combines with J gene TRBJ2-6; D may be TRBD2 (7 bases). CDR1 is MGHRA and CDR2 is YSYEKL in the germline V gene. The CDR3 sequence is 20 residues long. Trimming pared 0 bases from V and 0 bases from J, leaving 18 bases between.

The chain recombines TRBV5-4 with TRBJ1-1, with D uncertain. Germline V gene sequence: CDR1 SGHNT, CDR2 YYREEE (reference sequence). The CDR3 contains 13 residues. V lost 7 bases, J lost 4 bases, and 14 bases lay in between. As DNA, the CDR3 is TGTGCCAGCCGTAGCCCCCCCAGCACTGAAGCTTTCTTT. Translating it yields CASRSPPSTEAFF.

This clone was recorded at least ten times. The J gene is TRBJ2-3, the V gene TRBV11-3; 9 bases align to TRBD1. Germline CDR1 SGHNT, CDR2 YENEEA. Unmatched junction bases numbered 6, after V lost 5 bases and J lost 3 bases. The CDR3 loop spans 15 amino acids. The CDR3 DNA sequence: TGTGCCAGCAGCCACGGACAGGGGAAGACAGATACGCAGTATTTT. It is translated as CASSHGQGKTDTQYF.

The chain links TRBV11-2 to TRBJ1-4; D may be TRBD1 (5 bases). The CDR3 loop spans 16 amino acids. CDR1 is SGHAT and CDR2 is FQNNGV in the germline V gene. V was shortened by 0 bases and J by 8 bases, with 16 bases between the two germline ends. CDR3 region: CASSLEFGTEREKLFF. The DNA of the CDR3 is TGTGCCAGCAGCTTAGAGTTCGGGACGGAAAGGGAAAAACTGTTTTTT.

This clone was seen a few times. The CDR3 region is CASSLKLAGVETQYF. CDR3 DNA sequence: TGTGCCAGCAGCTTAAAACTAGCGGGAGTAGAGACCCAGTACTTC. The V and J genes are TRBV7-2 and TRBJ2-5; 11 positions agree with TRBD2. CDR1 and CDR2 (germline): SGHTA, FQGNSA. Germline trimming cut 2 bases from V and 4 bases from J; bases unmatched to any gene: 3. This CDR3 is built from 15 residues.

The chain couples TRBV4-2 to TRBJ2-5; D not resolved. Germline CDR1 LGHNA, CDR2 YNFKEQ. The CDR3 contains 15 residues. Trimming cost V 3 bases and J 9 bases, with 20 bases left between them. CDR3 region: CASSQLDASPTPQYF. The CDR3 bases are TGTGCCAGCAGCCAGCTGGACGCGAGCCCCACCCCCCAGTACTTC.

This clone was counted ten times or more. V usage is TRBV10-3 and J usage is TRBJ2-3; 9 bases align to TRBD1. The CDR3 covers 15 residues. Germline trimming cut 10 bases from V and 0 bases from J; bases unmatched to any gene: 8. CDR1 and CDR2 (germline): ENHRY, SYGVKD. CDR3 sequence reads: CATTQGQGSTDTQYF. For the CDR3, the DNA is TGTGCCACCACACAAGGACAGGGGAGCACAGATACGCAGTATTTT.

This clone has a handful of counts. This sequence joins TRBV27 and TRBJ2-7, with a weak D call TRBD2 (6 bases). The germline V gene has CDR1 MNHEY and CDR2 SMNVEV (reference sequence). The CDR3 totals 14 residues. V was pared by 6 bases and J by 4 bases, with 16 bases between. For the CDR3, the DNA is TGTGCCAGCAGCCCATTTACGGGGGAGTACGAGCAGTACTTC. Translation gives CASSPFTGEYEQYF.

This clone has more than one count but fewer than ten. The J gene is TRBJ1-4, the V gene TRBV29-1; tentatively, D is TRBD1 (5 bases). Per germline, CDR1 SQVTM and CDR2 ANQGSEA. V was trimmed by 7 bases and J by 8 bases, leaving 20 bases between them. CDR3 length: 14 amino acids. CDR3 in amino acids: CSALLYSAGEKLFF. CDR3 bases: TGCAGCGCTCTGCTATACTCGGCAGGGGAAAAACTGTTTTTT.

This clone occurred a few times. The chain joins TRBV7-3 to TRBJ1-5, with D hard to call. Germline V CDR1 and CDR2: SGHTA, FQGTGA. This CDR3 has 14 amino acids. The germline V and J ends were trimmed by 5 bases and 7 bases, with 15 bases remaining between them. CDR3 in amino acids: CASSRRTQEQPQHF. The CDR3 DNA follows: TGTGCCAGCAGCCGACGGACTCAGGAACAGCCCCAGCATTTT.

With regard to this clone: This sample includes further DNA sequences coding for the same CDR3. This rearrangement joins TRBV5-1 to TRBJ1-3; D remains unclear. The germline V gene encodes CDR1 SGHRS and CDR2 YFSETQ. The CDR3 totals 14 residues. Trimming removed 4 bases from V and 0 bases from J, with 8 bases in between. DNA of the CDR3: TGCGCCAGCAGCCCCCTGAGCTCTGGAAACACCATATATTTT. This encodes CASSPLSSGNTIYF.

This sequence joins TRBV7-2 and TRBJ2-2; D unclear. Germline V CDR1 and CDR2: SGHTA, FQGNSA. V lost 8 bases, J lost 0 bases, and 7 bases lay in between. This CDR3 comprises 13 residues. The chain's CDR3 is CASSKSNTGELFF. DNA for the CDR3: TGTGCCAGCTCTAAATCGAACACCGGGGAGCTGTTTTTT.

This CDR3 is CASSLTGRTETQYF. The CDR3 coding sequence is TGCGCCAGCAGCTTAACCGGACGGACAGAGACCCAGTACTTC. The chain recombines TRBV5-1 with TRBJ2-5; D is unresolved. Per the germline V gene, CDR1 is SGHRS and CDR2 is YFSETQ. The length of the CDR3 is 14 residues. The germline V and J ends were trimmed by 2 bases and 4 bases, with 12 bases remaining between them.

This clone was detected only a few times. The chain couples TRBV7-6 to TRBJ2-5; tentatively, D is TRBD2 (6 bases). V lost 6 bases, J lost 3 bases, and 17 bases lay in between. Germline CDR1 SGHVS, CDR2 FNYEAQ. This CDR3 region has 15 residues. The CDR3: CASSWRAGPEETQYF. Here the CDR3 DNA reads TGTGCCAGCAGTTGGAGGGCGGGGCCGGAAGAGACCCAGTACTTC. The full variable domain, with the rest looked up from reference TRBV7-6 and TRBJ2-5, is GAGVSQSPRYKVTKRGQDVALRCDPISGHVSLYWYRQALGQGPEFLTYFNYEAQQDKSGLPNDRFSAERPEGSISTLTIQRTEQRDSAMYRCASSWRAGPEETQYFGPGTRLLVL.

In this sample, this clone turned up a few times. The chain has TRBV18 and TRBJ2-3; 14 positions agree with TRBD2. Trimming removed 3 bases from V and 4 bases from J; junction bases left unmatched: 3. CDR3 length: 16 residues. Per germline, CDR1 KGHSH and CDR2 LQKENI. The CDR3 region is CASSPTGLAGADTQYF. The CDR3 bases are TGTGCCAGCTCACCCACGGGACTAGCGGGAGCAGATACGCAGTATTTT.